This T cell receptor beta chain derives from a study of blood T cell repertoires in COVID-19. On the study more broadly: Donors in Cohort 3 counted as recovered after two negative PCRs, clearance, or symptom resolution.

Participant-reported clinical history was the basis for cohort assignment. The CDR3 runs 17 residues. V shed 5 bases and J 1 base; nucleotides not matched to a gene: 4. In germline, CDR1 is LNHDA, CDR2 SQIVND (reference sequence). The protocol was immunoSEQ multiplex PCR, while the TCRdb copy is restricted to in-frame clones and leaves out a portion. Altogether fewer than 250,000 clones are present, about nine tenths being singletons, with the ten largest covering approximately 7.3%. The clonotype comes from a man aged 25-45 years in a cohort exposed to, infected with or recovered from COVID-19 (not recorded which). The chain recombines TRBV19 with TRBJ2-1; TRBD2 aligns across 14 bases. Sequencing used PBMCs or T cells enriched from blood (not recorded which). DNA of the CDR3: TGTGCCAGTAGTCCGACTAGCGGGAGGGCATCCTACAATGAGCAGTTCTTC. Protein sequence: CASSPTSGRASYNEQFF.